The sample holds one count of the clone carrying this T cell receptor (beta chain). Its antigen is as yet unknown. The table came from immunoSEQ multiplex PCR; TCRdb's copy has only in-frame clones and leaves some out. The repertoire includes 60,000 to 70,000 clones, approximately 81% of them detected once, and roughly 2.9% sits in the top ten. The sample belongs to a study of PD-L1 blockade in urothelial cancer. Whole-study context: Peripheral blood specimens exhibited a median yield of 141,255 T cells.

Broader study findings: Having blood TCR clonality under the median before treatment predicted better survival. Durable benefit accompanied greater 3-week expansion of tumor-associated blood clones.

Described time point: pretreatment peripheral blood. Locally advanced or metastatic urothelial carcinoma affected all patients. CDR1 is KGHSH and CDR2 is LQKENI in the germline V gene. Deletions cut 1 base from V and 0 bases from J, with 5 bases between. CDR3 size: 14 residues. This sample comprised PBMCs, obtained around atezolizumab (anti-PD-L1) treatment. The source is a man between 65 and 79 years old with urothelial cancer. J is TRBJ2-3 and V is TRBV18; no definite D call. CDR3 sequence (DNA): TGTGCCAGCTCACCACTCTCCAGCACAGATACGCAGTATTTT. Amino acids: CASSPLSSTDTQYF.